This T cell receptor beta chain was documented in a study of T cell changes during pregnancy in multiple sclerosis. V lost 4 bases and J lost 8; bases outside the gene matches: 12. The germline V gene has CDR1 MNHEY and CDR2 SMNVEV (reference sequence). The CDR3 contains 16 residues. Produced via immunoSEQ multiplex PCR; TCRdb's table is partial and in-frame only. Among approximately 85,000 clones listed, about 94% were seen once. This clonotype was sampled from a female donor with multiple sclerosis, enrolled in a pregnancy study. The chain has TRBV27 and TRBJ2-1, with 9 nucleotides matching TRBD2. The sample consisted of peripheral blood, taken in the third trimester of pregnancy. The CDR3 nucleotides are TGTGCCAGCAGTTCCTATGGCGGGGGGGCACTCCATGAGCAGTTCTTC. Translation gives CASSSYGGGALHEQFF.